The present T cell receptor beta chain was sequenced within a study of identical twins. General study results and limits: Beta out-of-frame twin sharing showed a weaker excess.

Only healthy Caucasians were included as donors. This clonotype appeared a few times. Antigen specificity is unknown. One entry per CDR3 protein results from TCRdb running MiXCR on the 5' RACE reads. The profile shows about 700,000 distinct CDR3 sequences, 6% to 6.5% of them singletons. This TCR came from a man in his late teens or twenties in good health. The specimen was naive T cells sorted from blood.

The CDR3 spells CASSFNMWSGTYEQYF. DNA for the CDR3: TGTGCCAGCAGTTTCAATATGTGGAGCGGAACCTACGAGCAGTACTTC. This chain uses TRBV28 with TRBJ2-7, with D maybe TRBD2 (5 bases). The CDR3 length is 16 residues. V was trimmed by 3 bases and J by 2 bases, leaving 17 bases between them. Germline CDR1 MDHEN, CDR2 SYDVKM.